Below are 7 T cell receptor beta chains sequenced from a single sample in a study of spatial heterogeneity in lung cancer. Time point defined: blood at routine non-recurrence follow-up after resection. From tumor, nontumor lung or frozen PBMC, whole RNA was taken unsorted for sequencing. MiXCR, run by TCRdb on the 5' RACE reads, gives a single entry per CDR3 protein. The table lists some 110,000 distinct CDR3 sequences, approximately 12% of them singletons. Sequences were derived from PBMCs, sampled at follow-up. The receptors shown here come from a male donor with early-stage non-small cell lung cancer.

This chain connects TRBV20-1 to TRBJ1-4; no reliable D call. V lost 6 bases, J lost 5 bases, and 13 bases lay in between. CDR3 length equals 13 residues. Germline lookup yields CDR1 DFQATT and CDR2 SNEGSKA (reference sequence). For the CDR3, the DNA is TGCAGTGCGGAGGTGGGCCCAAATGAAAAACTGTTTTTT. Its translation is CSAEVGPNEKLFF.

This clonotype was seen more than once but under ten times. V usage is TRBV4-2 and J usage is TRBJ2-7; 10 nucleotides align to TRBD1. Germline CDR1 LGHNA, CDR2 YNFKEQ. V dropped 4 bases and J dropped 5; count of bases not matched to a gene: 5. The CDR3 sequence is 14 residues long. The CDR3 sequence: CASSPGQGLHEQYF. DNA for the CDR3: TGTGCCAGCAGCCCGGGACAGGGGTTACACGAGCAGTACTTC.

This clonotype was counted many times. CDR3 sequence reads: CASSPRAYEQYF. The CDR3 DNA follows: TGTGCCAGCAGTCCTAGAGCCTACGAGCAGTACTTC. J is TRBJ2-7 and V is TRBV12-3 or TRBV12-4; D is unclear. The CDR3 contains 12 residues. V gave up 5 bases and J gave up 2 bases, with 7 bases separating them.

The chain links TRBV19 to TRBJ2-3, with 8 positions matching TRBD1. Germline CDR1 reads LNHDA; CDR2 reads SQIVND (reference sequence). CDR3 length: 15 amino acids. V was pared by 5 bases and J by 0 bases, with 4 bases of the junction left unmatched. CDR3 in amino acids: CASSSTGASTDTQYF. DNA of the CDR3: TGTGCCAGTAGTTCGACAGGGGCTAGCACAGATACGCAGTATTTT.

The genes are TRBV11-1 and TRBJ1-5, with a weak D call TRBD1 (6 bases). The V end lost 3 bases, the J end lost 6 bases, and 9 bases lay between the germline ends. Per the germline V gene, CDR1 is SGHAT and CDR2 is FQDESV (reference sequence). This CDR3 has 13 residues. The CDR3 reads CASSLTGGQPQHF. The CDR3 DNA reads TGTGCCAGCAGCTTGACAGGAGGTCAGCCCCAGCATTTT.

This clonotype has more than one count but fewer than ten. V and J are TRBV10-3 and TRBJ2-5; D tentatively reads TRBD1 or TRBD2 (6 bases each). The CDR3 is 13 residues long. Germline CDR1 reads ENHRY; CDR2 reads SYGVKD. Trimming left V 10 bases short and J 1 base short, with 13 bases between. This CDR3 reads CASSGGPQETQYF. The CDR3 coding sequence is TGTGCCAGCTCTGGGGGGCCCCAAGAGACCCAGTACTTC.

In this sample, this clonotype turned up a few times. The chain has TRBV19 and TRBJ2-7, with D unclear. The CDR3 consists of 15 residues. From germline, CDR1 is LNHDA and CDR2 SQIVND (reference sequence). V lost 7 bases, J lost 6 bases, and 22 bases lay in between. As DNA, the CDR3 is TGTGCCAGTACCTCGAATGACGGTGGTACTCGCGAGCAGTACTTC. Encoded protein: CASTSNDGGTREQYF.